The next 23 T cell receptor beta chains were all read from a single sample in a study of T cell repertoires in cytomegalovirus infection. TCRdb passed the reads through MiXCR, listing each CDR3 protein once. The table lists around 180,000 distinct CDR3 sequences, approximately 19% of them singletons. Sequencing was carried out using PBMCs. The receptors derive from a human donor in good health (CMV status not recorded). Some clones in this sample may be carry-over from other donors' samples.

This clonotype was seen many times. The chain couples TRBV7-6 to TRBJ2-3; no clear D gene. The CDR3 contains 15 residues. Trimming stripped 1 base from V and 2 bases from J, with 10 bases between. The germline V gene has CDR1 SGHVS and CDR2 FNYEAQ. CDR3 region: CASSLGPATTDTQYF. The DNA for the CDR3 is TGTGCCAGCAGCTTAGGGCCAGCCACCACAGATACGCAGTATTTT.

The CDR3 spells CASSVSGSRYEQFF. The CDR3 nucleotides are TGTGCCAGCAGTGTTAGCGGGAGTCGGTATGAGCAGTTCTTC. The chain uses TRBV2 and TRBJ2-1; 9 bases are shared with TRBD2. The CDR3 runs 14 residues. Trimming cost V 4 bases and J 8 bases; bases outside gene matches: 6. CDR1 and CDR2 (germline): SNHLY, FYNNEI.

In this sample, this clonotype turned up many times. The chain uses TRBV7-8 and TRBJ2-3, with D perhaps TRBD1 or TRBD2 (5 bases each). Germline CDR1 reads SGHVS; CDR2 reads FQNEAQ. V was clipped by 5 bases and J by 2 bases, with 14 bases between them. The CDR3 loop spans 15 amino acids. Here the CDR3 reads CASSLSGTFTDTQYF. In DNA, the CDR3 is TGTGCCAGCAGCCTGTCCGGGACCTTCACAGATACGCAGTATTTT.

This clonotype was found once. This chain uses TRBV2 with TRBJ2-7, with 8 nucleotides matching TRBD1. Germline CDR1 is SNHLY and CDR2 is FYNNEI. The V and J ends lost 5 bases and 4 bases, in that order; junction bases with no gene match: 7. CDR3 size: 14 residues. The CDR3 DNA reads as TGTGCCAGCAGTCTTCAACAGGGGGGTTACGAGCAGTACTTC. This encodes CASSLQQGGYEQYF. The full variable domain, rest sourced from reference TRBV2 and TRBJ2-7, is EPEVTQTPSHQVTQMGQEVILRCVPISNHLYFYWYRQILGQKVEFLVSFYNNEISEKSEIFDDQFSVERPDGSNFTLKIRSTKLEDSAMYFCASSLQQGGYEQYFGPGTRLTVT.

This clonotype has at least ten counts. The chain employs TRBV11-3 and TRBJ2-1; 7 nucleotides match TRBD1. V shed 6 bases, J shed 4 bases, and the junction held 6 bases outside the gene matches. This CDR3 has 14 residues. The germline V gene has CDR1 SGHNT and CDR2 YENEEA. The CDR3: CASRGQGEYNEQFF. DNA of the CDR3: TGTGCCAGCAGGGGGCAGGGGGAGTACAATGAGCAGTTCTTC.

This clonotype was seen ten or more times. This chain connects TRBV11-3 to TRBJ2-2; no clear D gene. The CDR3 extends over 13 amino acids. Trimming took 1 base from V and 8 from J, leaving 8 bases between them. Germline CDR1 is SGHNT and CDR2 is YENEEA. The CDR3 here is CASSLVAGGELFF. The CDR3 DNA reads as TGTGCCAGCAGCTTAGTGGCCGGGGGGGAGCTGTTTTTT.

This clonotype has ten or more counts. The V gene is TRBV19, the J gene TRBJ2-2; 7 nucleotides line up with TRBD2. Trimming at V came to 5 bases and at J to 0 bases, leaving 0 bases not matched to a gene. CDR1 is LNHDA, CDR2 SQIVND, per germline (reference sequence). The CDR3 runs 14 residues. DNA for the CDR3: TGTGCCAGTAGTGCGGGAGCGAACACCGGGGAGCTGTTTTTT. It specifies CASSAGANTGELFF.

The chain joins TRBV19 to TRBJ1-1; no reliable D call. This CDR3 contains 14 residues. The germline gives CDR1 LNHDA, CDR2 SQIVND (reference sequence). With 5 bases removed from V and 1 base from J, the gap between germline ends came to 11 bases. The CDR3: CASSPRDPNTEAFF. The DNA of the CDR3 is TGTGCCAGTAGTCCACGAGACCCGAACACTGAAGCTTTCTTT. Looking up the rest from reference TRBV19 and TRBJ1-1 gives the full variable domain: DGGITQSPKYLFRKEGQNVTLSCEQNLNHDAMYWYRQDPGQGLRLIYYSQIVNDFQKGDIAEGYSVSREKKESFPLTVTSAQKNPTAFYLCASSPRDPNTEAFFGQGTRLTVV.

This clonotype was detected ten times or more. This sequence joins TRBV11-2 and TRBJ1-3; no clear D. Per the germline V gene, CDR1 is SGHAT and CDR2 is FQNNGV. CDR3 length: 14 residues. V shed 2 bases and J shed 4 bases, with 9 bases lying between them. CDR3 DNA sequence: TGTGCCAGCAGCTTAAACTTCAGGGGAAACACCATATATTTT. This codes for CASSLNFRGNTIYF.

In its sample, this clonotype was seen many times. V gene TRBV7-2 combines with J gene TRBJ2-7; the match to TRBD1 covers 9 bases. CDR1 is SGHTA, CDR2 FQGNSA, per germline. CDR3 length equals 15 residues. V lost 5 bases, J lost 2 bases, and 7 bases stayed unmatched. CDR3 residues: CASSDPRQGAYEQYF. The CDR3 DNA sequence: TGTGCCAGCAGCGACCCCAGACAGGGGGCCTACGAGCAGTACTTC. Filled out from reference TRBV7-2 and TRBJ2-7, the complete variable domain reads GAGVSQSPSNKVTEKGKDVELRCDPISGHTALYWYRQSLGQGLEFLIYFQGNSAPDKSGLPSDRFSAERTGGSVSTLTIQRTQQEDSAVYLCASSDPRQGAYEQYFGPGTRLTVT.

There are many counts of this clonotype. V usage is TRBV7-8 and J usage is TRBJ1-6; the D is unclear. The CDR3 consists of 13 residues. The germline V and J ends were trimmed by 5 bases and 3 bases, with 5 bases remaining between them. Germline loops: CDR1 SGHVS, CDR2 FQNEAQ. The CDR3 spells CASSPVYNSPLHF. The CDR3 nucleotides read TGTGCCAGCAGCCCGGTCTATAATTCACCCCTCCACTTT.

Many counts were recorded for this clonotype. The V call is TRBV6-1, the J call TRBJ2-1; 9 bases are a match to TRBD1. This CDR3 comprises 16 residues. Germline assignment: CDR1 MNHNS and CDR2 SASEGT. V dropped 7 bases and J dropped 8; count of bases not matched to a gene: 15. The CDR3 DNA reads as TGTGCCAGCACCTCCGGGACAGGGAGTAGATTGGATGAGCAGTTCTTC. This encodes CASTSGTGSRLDEQFF.

The CDR3 DNA is TGCAGTGCTAGAGGGCAGATTCAAGAGACCCAGTACTTC. Protein sequence: CSARGQIQETQYF. This rearrangement joins TRBV20-1 to TRBJ2-5; D is uncertain. This CDR3 spans 13 amino acids. V lost 1 base and J 2 bases, leaving 8 bases between the germline ends. Germline values: CDR1 DFQATT, CDR2 SNEGSKA (reference sequence).

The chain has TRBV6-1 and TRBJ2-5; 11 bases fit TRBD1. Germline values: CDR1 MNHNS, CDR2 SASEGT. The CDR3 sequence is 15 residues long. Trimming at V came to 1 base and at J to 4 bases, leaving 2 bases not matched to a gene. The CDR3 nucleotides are TGTGCCAGCAGTGAAGGGACAGGGGGCCGAGAGACCCAGTACTTC. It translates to CASSEGTGGRETQYF.

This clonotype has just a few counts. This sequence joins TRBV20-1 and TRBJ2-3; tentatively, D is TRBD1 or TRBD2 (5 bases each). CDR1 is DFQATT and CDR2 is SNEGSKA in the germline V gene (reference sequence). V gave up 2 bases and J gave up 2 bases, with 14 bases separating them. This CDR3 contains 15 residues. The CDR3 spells CSARKGDAHTDTQYF. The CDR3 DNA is TGCAGTGCTAGAAAAGGGGACGCTCACACAGATACGCAGTATTTT.

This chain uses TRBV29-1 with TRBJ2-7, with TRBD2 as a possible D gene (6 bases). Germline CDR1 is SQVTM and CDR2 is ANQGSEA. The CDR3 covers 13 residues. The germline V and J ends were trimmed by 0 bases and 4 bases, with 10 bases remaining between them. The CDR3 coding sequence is TGCAGCGTTGAAGAGGGGGGAGGTTACGAGCAGTACTTC. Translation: CSVEEGGGYEQYF.

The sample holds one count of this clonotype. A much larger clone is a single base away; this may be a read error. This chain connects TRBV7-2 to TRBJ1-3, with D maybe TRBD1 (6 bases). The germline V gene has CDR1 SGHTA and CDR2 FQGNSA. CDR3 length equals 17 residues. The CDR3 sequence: CASSPRGGRYSGKTIYF. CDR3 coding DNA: TGTGCCAGCAGCCCCCGGGGGGGCAGATACTCTGGAAAGACCATATATTTT. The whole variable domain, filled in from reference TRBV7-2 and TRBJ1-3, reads GAGVSQSPSNKVTEKGKDVELRCDPISGHTALYWYRQSLGQGLEFLIYFQGNSAPDKSGLPSDRFSAERTGGSVSTLTIQRTQQEDSAVYLCASSPRGGRYSGKTIYFGEGSWLTVV.

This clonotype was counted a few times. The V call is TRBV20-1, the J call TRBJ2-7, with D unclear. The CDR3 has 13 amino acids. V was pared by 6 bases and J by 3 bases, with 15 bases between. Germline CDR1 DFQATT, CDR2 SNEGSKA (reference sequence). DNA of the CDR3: TGCAGTGCCAGTCGAGGAAAAAACTACGAGCAGTACTTC. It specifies CSASRGKNYEQYF.

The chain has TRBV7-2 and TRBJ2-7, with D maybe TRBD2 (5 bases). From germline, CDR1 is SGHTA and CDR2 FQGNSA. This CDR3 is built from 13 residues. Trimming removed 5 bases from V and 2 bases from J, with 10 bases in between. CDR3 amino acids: CASSLTAAYEQYF. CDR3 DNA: TGTGCCAGCAGCCTAACAGCGGCCTACGAGCAGTACTTC.

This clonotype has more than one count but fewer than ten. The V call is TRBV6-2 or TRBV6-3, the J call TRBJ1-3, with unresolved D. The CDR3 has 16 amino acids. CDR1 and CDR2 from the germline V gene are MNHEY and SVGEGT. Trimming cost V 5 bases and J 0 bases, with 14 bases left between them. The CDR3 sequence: CASSLRAANSGNTIYF. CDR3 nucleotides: TGTGCCAGCAGTCTCCGGGCCGCAAACTCTGGAAACACCATATATTTT.

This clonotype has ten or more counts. The CDR3 DNA sequence: TGTGCCAGCAGCTTAGCGCTCGGGACAGTCCGAACCGGGGAGCTGTTTTTT. Its protein is CASSLALGTVRTGELFF. This rearrangement joins TRBV7-2 to TRBJ2-2, with 7 nucleotides matching TRBD1. The germline gives CDR1 SGHTA, CDR2 FQGNSA. The CDR3 runs 17 residues. The junction had 9 bases not matched to a gene; V was cut back by 0 bases and J by 5 bases. Using reference TRBV7-2 and TRBJ2-2 for the parts outside the CDR3, the full variable domain is GAGVSQSPSNKVTEKGKDVELRCDPISGHTALYWYRQSLGQGLEFLIYFQGNSAPDKSGLPSDRFSAERTGGSVSTLTIQRTQQEDSAVYLCASSLALGTVRTGELFFGEGSRLTVL.

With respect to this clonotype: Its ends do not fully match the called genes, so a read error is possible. The CDR3 DNA reads TGTGCCAGCAGCCGGGACAGCAACTATGGCTTCACCTTC. This codes for CASSRDSNYGFTF. The V and J genes are TRBV7-2 and TRBJ1-2, with 7 nucleotides matching TRBD1. Germline V gene lookup returns CDR1 SGHTA and CDR2 FQGNSA. The CDR3 covers 13 residues.

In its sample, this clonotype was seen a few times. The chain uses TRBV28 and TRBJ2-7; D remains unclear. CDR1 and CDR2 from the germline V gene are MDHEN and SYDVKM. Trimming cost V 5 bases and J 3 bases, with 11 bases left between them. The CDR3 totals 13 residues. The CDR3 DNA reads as TGTGCCAGCAGTCCCCTTGGTAACTACGAGCAGTACTTC. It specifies CASSPLGNYEQYF.